Listed below are T cell receptor delta chains from one sample, sequenced in a study of delta chains in infants with herpesvirus infections. TCRdb called clones from the RT-PCR reads again using CATT. This table has 1,200 to 1,500 delta-chain clones, approximately 22% appearing once. The sample in question was peripheral blood, obtained at time point 2 of longitudinal follow-up. The origin of the receptors is a human donor who was a Ugandan infant, either HIV-exposed or HIV-unexposed (not recorded which). CDR3s include the opening cysteine and the closing phenylalanine or tryptophan. The order of the fields is J gene, clone size, D gene, V gene, CDR3 protein, CDR3 DNA. The D gene is left open where the match is weak. A clone size is listed for some rows: how often the clone was seen (once, few, many), or a class if it is expanded.

TRDJ1 | large | NA | TRDV2 | CACDKAGGRLYTDKLIF | TGTGCCTGTGACAAAGCCGGGGGGCGCTTGTACACCGATAAACTCATCTTT
TRDJ1 | medium-sized | NA | TRAV38-2/DV8 | CAYLSCDTDKLIF | TGTGCTTACCTTTCTTGCGACACCGATAAACTCATCTTT
TRDJ1 | NA | TRDD3 | TRDV1 | CALGDQVGELGDKADKLIF | TGTGCTCTTGGGGATCAAGTTGGGGAACTGGGGGATAAAGCCGATAAACTCATCTTT
TRDJ1 | NA | TRDD3 | TRDV1 | CALVARFPYWGIRLFGDKLIF | TGTGCTCTTGTAGCTCGGTTCCCGTACTGGGGGATACGCCTTTTCGGCGATAAACTCATCTTT
TRDJ1 | NA | TRDD3 | TRDV1 | CALGDASSPSFVGDMYTDKLIF | TGTGCTCTTGGGGACGCTTCTTCCCCCTCATTTGTGGGGGACATGTACACCGATAAACTCATCTTT
TRDJ1 | large | TRDD3 | TRDV1 | CALGELPNPPPPSILGDTFPTTTDKLIF | TGTGCTCTTGGGGAACTCCCGAATCCCCCACCACCCTCGATACTGGGGGATACATTCCCAACAACCACCGATAAACTCATCTTT
TRDJ1 | medium-sized | NA | TRDV1 | CALGELAPNMVPYTDKLIF | TGTGCTCTTGGGGAACTTGCCCCGAATATGGTCCCGTACACCGATAAACTCATCTTT
TRDJ1 | medium-sized | NA | TRAV23/DV6 | CAFRYGLPINWGTSPYTDKLIF | TGTGCCTTTCGCTACGGCCTTCCTATAAACTGGGGGACTTCCCCGTACACCGATAAACTCATCTTT
TRDJ1 | medium-sized | NA | TRDV1 | CALGELPTLGIRTDKLIF | TGTGCTCTTGGGGAACTTCCTACGCTGGGGATCCGCACCGATAAACTCATCTTT
TRDJ1 | NA | TRDD3 | TRDV1 | CALGEPVGLTEGGIRGTDKLIF | TGTGCTCTTGGGGAACCCGTCGGCCTAACTGAGGGGGGGATACGAGGCACCGATAAACTCATCTTT
TRDJ1 | NA | TRDD3 | TRDV1 | CALGGYYPNFLGDTPDKLIF | TGTGCTCTTGGGGGTTATTACCCCAATTTCCTGGGGGATACGCCCGATAAACTCATCTTT
TRDJ1 | medium-sized | TRDD3 | TRDV2 | CACDTEHWGMGKLIF | TGTGCCTGTGACACCGAGCACTGGGGGATGGGTAAACTCATCTTT
TRDJ2 | medium-sized | TRDD3 | TRDV1 | CAKLSAPTPYWGIRGNSALTAQLFF | TGTGCCAAATTAAGCGCCCCCACGCCCTACTGGGGGATACGCGGTAACTCCGCTTTGACAGCACAACTCTTCTTT
TRDJ1 | medium-sized | NA | TRDV1 | CALGEPYEYTDKLIF | TGTGCTCTTGGGGAACCCTACGAGTATACTGATAAACTCATCTTT
TRDJ1 | medium-sized | TRDD3 | TRDV1 | CALGEPLFLRRSGGGYLQADKLIF | TGTGCTCTTGGGGAACCCCTATTCCTACGTAGGAGTGGAGGGGGATACTTGCAGGCAGATAAACTCATCTTT
TRDJ1 | medium-sized | TRDD3 | TRDV1 | CALGVRVPLPWGDTDKLIF | TGTGCTCTTGGGGTCCGGGTTCCTCTTCCCTGGGGGGACACCGATAAACTCATCTTT
TRDJ1 | medium-sized | TRDD3 | TRDV1 | CALGELSGGYSYTDKLIF | TGTGCTCTTGGGGAACTTTCTGGGGGATACTCGTACACCGATAAACTCATCTTT
TRDJ1 | large | TRDD3 | TRDV1 | CALGEINWGIRRLRELIF | TGTGCTCTTGGGGAAATCAACTGGGGGATACGCCGGTTGAGGGAACTCATCTTT
TRDJ1 | medium-sized | NA | TRDV1 | CALGVLAASGTDKLIF | TGTGCTCTTGGGGTTTTGGCCGCCTCCGGCACCGATAAACTCATCTTT
TRDJ1 | medium-sized | TRDD3 | TRDV1 | CALGDPPGSLLPQGGYAGADKLIF | TGTGCTCTTGGGGACCCTCCGGGGAGCCTACTCCCCCAAGGGGGATACGCAGGGGCCGATAAACTCATCTTT
TRDJ1 | NA | TRDD3 | TRDV1 | CALGEPRSLPTGGYRSTDKLIF | TGTGCTCTCGGGGAACCTCGATCCCTTCCTACTGGGGGATACCGGAGCACCGATAAACTCATCTTT
TRDJ1 | once | TRDD3 | TRDV1 | CALGELPLGYVPPYWGLRYTDKLIF | TGTGCTCTTGGGGAACTCCCTCTCGGGTACGTTCCCCCCTACTGGGGTTTACGGTACACCGATAAACTTATCTTT
TRDJ1 | large | TRDD3 | TRDV1 | CALGELRRHWGPYTDKLIF | TGTGCTCTTGGGGAACTTCGGAGGCACTGGGGCCCGTACACCGATAAACTCATCTTT
TRDJ3 | few | NA | TRDV1 | CALGELGWDTRQMFF | TGTGCTCTTGGGGAACTGGGTTGGGACACCCGACAGATGTTTTTC
TRDJ1 | large | TRDD3 | TRDV1 | CALGTLRVLGGYKLIF | TGTGCTCTTGGGACCCTACGGGTACTGGGGGGTTATAAACTCATCTTT
TRDJ1 | large | NA | TRAV29/DV5 | CAASGGRIADKLIF | TGTGCAGCAAGCGGGGGGAGGATAGCCGATAAACTCATCTTT
TRDJ1 | large | NA | TRDV1 | CALGKRSPPYRWGRVVLIF | TGTGCTCTTGGGAAAAGGTCTCCACCCTACCGTTGGGGAAGGGTGGTCCTCATCTTT
TRDJ1 | NA | TRDD3 | TRDV1 | CALFPMPQHTGGLTTQYTDKLIF | TGTGCTCTGTTTCCTATGCCCCAGCATACTGGGGGATTAACAACCCAGTACACCGATAAACTCATCTTT
TRDJ2 | large | NA | TRDV1 | CALGNWWVARFQVPTGSTAQLFF | TGTGCTCTTGGTAACTGGTGGGTGGCACGATTCCAAGTTCCAACTGGGTCCACAGCACAACTCTTCTTT
TRDJ1 | NA | NA | TRDV1 | CALGIPKIPGSEDTDKLIF | TGTGCTCTTGGGATTCCCAAAATTCCGGGGTCGGAAGACACCGATAAACTCATCTTT
TRDJ4 | medium-sized | NA | TRDV3 | CASRPSGIARPLIF | TGTGCCTCACGGCCTTCCGGAATCGCCAGACCCCTGATCTTT
TRDJ1 | medium-sized | TRDD3 | TRDV1 | CALGERRTYAILTGGYRYTDKLIF | TGTGCTCTTGGGGAAAGAAGGACCTACGCTATTCTTACTGGGGGATACCGGTACACCGATAAACTCATCTTT
TRDJ1 | medium-sized | TRDD3 | TRDV2 | CACDKGNWGIPYTDKLIF | TGTGCCTGTGACAAAGGTAACTGGGGGATACCCTACACCGATAAACTCATCTTT
TRDJ3 | few | TRDD3 | TRDV1 | CALGDPAFYLLGDRSWDTRQMFF | TGTGCTCTTGGGGACCCTGCCTTCTACCTACTGGGGGATCGGTCCTGGGACACCCGACAGATGTTTTTC
TRDJ1 | few | TRDD3 | TRAV14/DV4 | CAMRDWETPWKLGDYTDKLIF | TGTGCAATGAGAGATTGGGAAACCCCGTGGAAACTGGGGGACTACACCGATAAACTCATCTTT
TRDJ1 | large | TRDD3 | TRDV1 | CALGETSLLLYWGSPIIF | TGTGCTCTTGGGGAAACAAGCCTTCTCCTATACTGGGGGTCTCCCATCATCTTT
TRDJ1 | large | NA | TRDV3 | CASRLGFLGPDKLIF | TGTGCCTCCAGACTCGGTTTCTTAGGACCCGATAAACTCATCTTT